This passage covers 26 T cell receptor beta chains from one sample sequenced in a study of blood T cell repertoires in COVID-19. Assay: immunoSEQ multiplex PCR; the TCRdb copy retains only in-frame clones and omits some. The sample contains about 98,000 clones, about 85% of which appear only once. The material sequenced was peripheral blood. The receptors stem from a man in his fifties or sixties with active COVID-19.

The CDR3 loop reads CASSTYSQVYEQYF. Here the CDR3 DNA reads TGTGCCAGCAGCACCTATTCCCAGGTCTACGAGCAGTACTTC. The chain couples TRBV11-2 to TRBJ2-7; D is uncertain. Per germline, CDR1 SGHAT and CDR2 FQNNGV. Trimming removed 5 bases at V and 3 bases at J, with 14 bases between. The CDR3 covers 14 residues.

The chain is built from TRBV6-5 and TRBJ1-2, with 7 positions matching TRBD1. Germline-derived CDR1 and CDR2 are MNHEY and SVGAGI. V lost 6 bases, J lost 3 bases, and 4 bases stayed unmatched. CDR3 length: 13 residues. This CDR3 reads CASREGQYYGYTF. Here the CDR3 DNA reads TGTGCCAGCAGAGAGGGACAGTACTATGGCTACACCTTC.

CDR3: CASRPGLGSNQPQHF. The DNA of the CDR3 is TGTGCCAGCAGGCCGGGACTAGGGAGCAATCAGCCCCAGCATTTT. This chain connects TRBV6-5 to TRBJ1-5, with D perhaps matching TRBD1 (5 bases). The CDR3 is 15 amino acids. V gave up 6 bases and J gave up 1 base, with 13 bases separating them. The germline gives CDR1 MNHEY, CDR2 SVGAGI.

DNA of the CDR3: TGTGCCAGCAGCTTACGGTTTGAGGGCTACACCTTC. Translation: CASSLRFEGYTF. The rearrangement links TRBV7-2 to TRBJ1-2; D is unclear. The germline V gene encodes CDR1 SGHTA and CDR2 FQGNSA. The CDR3 totals 12 residues. The V end lost 2 bases, the J end lost 8 bases, and 9 bases lay between the germline ends.

The rearrangement joins TRBV5-4 to TRBJ1-6, with TRBD1 matching 9 bases. The CDR3 runs 18 residues. Germline assignment: CDR1 SGHNT and CDR2 YYREEE (reference sequence). The V gene end was trimmed by 4 bases and the J gene end by 8 bases; junction bases not matched to a gene: 16. The CDR3 bases are TGTGCCAGCAGCCCCGGGACAGGGAGGGCTATGGTGTATTCACCCCTCCACTTT. Encoded protein: CASSPGTGRAMVYSPLHF.

The chain joins TRBV29-1 to TRBJ2-1; possibly TRBD1 for D (5 bases). Germline-derived CDR1 and CDR2 are SQVTM and ANQGSEA. V was pared by 3 bases and J by 2 bases, with 8 bases between. This CDR3 is 13 amino acids long. CDR3 loop: CSVEGLAYNEQFF. Written as DNA, the CDR3 is TGCAGCGTTGAGGGGCTGGCCTACAATGAGCAGTTCTTC.

The chain recombines TRBV29-1 with TRBJ1-2, with TRBD1 matching 7 bases. The CDR3 sequence is 11 residues long. The J segment lost 8 bases and the V segment lost 6 bases, leaving 6 bases of the junction unmatched. Germline CDR1 and CDR2: SQVTM and ANQGSEA. In DNA, the CDR3 is TGCAGCGTCTGGACAGGTTCGGGCTACACCTTC. This codes for CSVWTGSGYTF.

The chain carries TRBV7-8 and TRBJ1-5; D remains ambiguous. This CDR3 contains 14 residues. The V end was cut by 0 bases, the J end by 6 bases, with 9 bases between. The germline gives CDR1 SGHVS, CDR2 FQNEAQ. CDR3 residues: CASSLAEGSQPQHF. The DNA of the CDR3 is TGTGCCAGCAGCTTAGCGGAGGGCAGTCAGCCCCAGCATTTT. Filled out from reference TRBV7-8 and TRBJ1-5, the complete variable domain reads GAGVSQSPRYKVAKRGQDVALRCDPISGHVSLFWYQQALGQGPEFLTYFQNEAQLDKSGLPSDRFFAERPEGSVSTLKIQRTQQEDSAVYLCASSLAEGSQPQHFGDGTRLSIL.

The V call is TRBV3-1 (or the pseudogene TRBV3-2), the J call TRBJ1-6, with D maybe TRBD1 (5 bases). Trimming left V 3 bases short and J 7 bases short, with 13 bases between. The CDR3 is 15 residues long. Germline V gene sequence: CDR1 LGHDT, CDR2 YNNKEL (reference sequence). The DNA of the CDR3 is TGTGCCAGCAGCCACCTCAGGGTAGGCAATTCACCCCTCCACTTT. Its translation: CASSHLRVGNSPLHF.

The V gene is TRBV6-4, the J gene TRBJ2-7, with 8 bases that match TRBD1. The CDR3 runs to 14 residues. CDR1 is MRHNA and CDR2 is SNTAGT in the germline V gene. The trim removed 3 bases at V and 7 bases at J, leaving 8 bases unmatched. The CDR3: CASSEQGGMGEQYF. The CDR3 DNA follows: TGTGCCAGCAGTGAACAGGGGGGTATGGGTGAGCAGTACTTC.

This clone was observed a few times. V gene TRBV30 combines with J gene TRBJ1-2; no definite D call. Trimming cost V 3 bases and J 8 bases, with 16 bases left between them. CDR3 length: 13 residues. CDR1 is GTSNPN, CDR2 SVGIG, per germline (reference sequence). The DNA of the CDR3 is TGTGCCTGGAGCTCTACGAGCGCCCGGGGCTACACCTTC. It yields the protein CAWSSTSARGYTF.

A single count supports this clone. J is TRBJ2-7 and V is TRBV7-8, with 10 bases fitting TRBD2. This CDR3 spans 16 amino acids. V shed 2 bases and J 1 base; nucleotides not matched to a gene: 5. The germline gives CDR1 SGHVS, CDR2 FQNEAQ. The CDR3 coding sequence is TGTGCCAGCAGCTTATTCCCACTAGCGGGGTCCTACGAGCAGTACTTC. It translates to CASSLFPLAGSYEQYF.

The chain recombines TRBV5-6 with TRBJ2-3; a possible D gene is TRBD2 (7 bases). The CDR3 has 14 residues. CDR1 and CDR2 from the germline V gene are SGHDT and YYEEEE. Between the trimmed V and J ends, which lost 4 bases and 3 bases, there was a span of 12 bases. The CDR3 is CASSPGRGTDTQYF. As DNA, the CDR3 is TGTGCCAGCAGCCCTGGGAGGGGGACAGATACGCAGTATTTT. Supplemented by reference TRBV5-6 and TRBJ2-3, the full variable domain reads DAGVTQSPTHLIKTRGQQVTLRCSPKSGHDTVSWYQQALGQGPQFIFQYYEEEERQRGNFPDRFSGHQFPNYSSELNVNALLLGDSALYLCASSPGRGTDTQYFGPGTRLTVL.

CDR3 bases: TGTGCCAGCAGCGTCGACCAGGGGAGTTCACCCCTCCACTTT. Amino acid sequence: CASSVDQGSSPLHF. The chain has TRBV9 and TRBJ1-6; tentative D call: TRBD1 (6 bases). The CDR3 has 14 residues. The V end was cut by 2 bases, the J end by 9 bases, with 12 bases between. The germline V gene encodes CDR1 SGDLS and CDR2 YYNGEE.

This chain joins TRBV28 and TRBJ1-6, with D tentatively TRBD1 (5 bases). This CDR3 is 15 amino acids long. The germline V gene has CDR1 MDHEN and CDR2 SYDVKM. Trimming stripped 3 bases from V and 13 bases from J, with 19 bases between. The CDR3 nucleotides read TGTGCCAGCAGTTTGGGAGGAGGGGCGGCCGCCCCCCTCCACTTT. The encoded protein is CASSLGGGAAAPLHF.

V is TRBV6-4 and J is TRBJ2-1; D might be TRBD2 (7 bases). CDR3 length: 16 residues. CDR1 MRHNA and CDR2 SNTAGT come from the germline V gene. Deletions cut 1 base from V and 10 bases from J, with 20 bases between. The CDR3 nucleotides are TGTGCCAGCAGTGACTATTTGGGGGGGCTAGTGGAGGAGCAGTTCTTC. This encodes CASSDYLGGLVEEQFF.

J is TRBJ1-1 and V is TRBV19; the D gene is possibly TRBD1 (6 bases). This CDR3 region has 12 residues. Trimming cost V 8 bases and J 1 base, with 8 bases left between them. Germline lookup yields CDR1 LNHDA and CDR2 SQIVND (reference sequence). DNA for the CDR3: TGTGCCAGTGACAGGCCGAACACTGAAGCTTTCTTT. Its protein is CASDRPNTEAFF.

The rearrangement links TRBV29-1 to TRBJ1-2; D not certain. Trimming left V 4 bases short and J 8 bases short, with 8 bases between. The CDR3 runs to 10 residues. Germline V gene lookup returns CDR1 SQVTM and CDR2 ANQGSEA. The CDR3 spells CSVGGYGYTF. CDR3 in DNA: TGCAGCGTTGGAGGGTACGGCTACACCTTC.

This chain joins TRBV6-1 and TRBJ2-5; 9 nucleotides line up with TRBD1. The CDR3 contains 16 residues. Germline V gives CDR1 MNHNS, CDR2 SASEGT. Trimming took 2 bases from V and 5 from J; bases not matched to a gene: 9. The CDR3 spells CASSERTGEWKETQYF. The DNA of the CDR3 is TGTGCCAGCAGTGAAAGGACAGGGGAATGGAAGGAGACCCAGTACTTC.

The rearrangement joins TRBV7-2 to TRBJ2-7, with 9 bases matching TRBD2. J was trimmed by 6 bases and V by 1 base; bases with no gene match: 10. The germline CDR1 and CDR2 sequences are SGHTA and FQGNSA. CDR3 length: 16 amino acids. DNA of the CDR3: TGTGCCAGCAGCTTAGTGCGGGGGGGTCCGGCGGGCGAGCAGTACTTC. Translated: CASSLVRGGPAGEQYF.

The gene calls are TRBV5-1 and TRBJ2-5, with D possibly being TRBD1 (6 bases). CDR3 length equals 15 residues. The ends were cut back, 2 bases at V and 2 bases at J, with 13 bases in the middle. Germline V gene lookup returns CDR1 SGHRS and CDR2 YFSETQ. Written as DNA, the CDR3 is TGCGCCAGCAGCTTTACAGGGAAATCGCAAGAGACCCAGTACTTC. Residues: CASSFTGKSQETQYF.

The chain joins TRBV15 to TRBJ1-1, with 7 bases that match TRBD1. This CDR3 is 12 amino acids long. J was trimmed by 7 bases and V by 1 base; bases with no gene match: 0. Germline V CDR1 and CDR2: LNHNV, YYDKDF (reference sequence). The CDR3: CATSRGTGEAFF. The CDR3, as DNA: TGTGCCACCAGCAGAGGGACAGGTGAAGCTTTCTTT. The full variable domain, with the rest looked up from reference TRBV15 and TRBJ1-1, is DAMVIQNPRYQVTQFGKPVTLSCSQTLNHNVMYWYQQKSSQAPKLLFHYYDKDFNNEADTPDNFQSRRPNTSFCFLDIRSPGLGDTAMYLCATSRGTGEAFFGQGTRLTVV.

In DNA form, the CDR3 reads TGTGCCATCAGTGATACTAGCGGGGGTACCTACGAGCAGTACTTC. Translation: CAISDTSGGTYEQYF. The rearrangement uses TRBV10-3 and TRBJ2-7, with 11 bases lining up with TRBD2. The junction had 3 bases not matched to a gene; V was cut back by 3 bases and J by 2 bases. The germline V gene encodes CDR1 ENHRY and CDR2 SYGVKD. The CDR3 is made up of 15 amino acids.

The sample holds one count of this clone. The CDR3 spells CATMRGSTDTQYF. CDR3 DNA: TGTGCCACTATGAGAGGGAGCACAGATACGCAGTATTTT. The V call is TRBV7-9, the J call TRBJ2-3; D might be TRBD2 (5 bases). The germline V and J ends were trimmed by 10 bases and 0 bases, with 11 bases remaining between them. This CDR3 has 13 amino acids. The germline V gene has CDR1 SEHNR and CDR2 FQNEAQ (reference sequence). The full variable domain, rest sourced from reference TRBV7-9 and TRBJ2-3, is DTGVSQNPRHKITKRGQNVTFRCDPISEHNRLYWYRQTLGQGPEFLTYFQNEAQLEKSRLLSDRFSAERPKGSFSTLEIQRTEQGDSAMYLCATMRGSTDTQYFGPGTRLTVL.

This chain uses TRBV7-2 with TRBJ1-1; D is unresolved. This CDR3 comprises 13 residues. Trimming cost V 1 base and J 8 bases, with 11 bases left between them. Looked up from germline, CDR1 is SGHTA and CDR2 is FQGNSA. The CDR3 loop is CASSLESIGEAFF. CDR3 bases: TGTGCCAGCAGCTTAGAATCCATCGGGGAAGCTTTCTTT. The variable domain in full, completed from reference TRBV7-2 and TRBJ1-1, reads GAGVSQSPSNKVTEKGKDVELRCDPISGHTALYWYRQSLGQGLEFLIYFQGNSAPDKSGLPSDRFSAERTGGSVSTLTIQRTQQEDSAVYLCASSLESIGEAFFGQGTRLTVV.

This clone was recorded a few times. The chain links TRBV7-9 to TRBJ2-7; a possible D gene is TRBD2 (5 bases). This CDR3 is built from 11 residues. The V and J ends lost 4 bases and 7 bases respectively, with 8 bases between them. Germline lookup yields CDR1 SEHNR and CDR2 FQNEAQ (reference sequence). CDR3 in amino acids: CASSSPGEQYF. In DNA, the CDR3 is TGTGCCAGCAGCTCCCCGGGGGAGCAGTACTTC.